This passage covers 29 T cell receptor beta chains from one sample sequenced in a study of regulatory T cells in long-lasting Graves disease. TCR beta libraries were built with iRepertoire HTBI primers and Arm-PCR of CDR3 regions. One entry per CDR3 protein, called by TCRdb with MiXCR from the multiplex PCR reads. Altogether 620,000 or so distinct CDR3 sequences are present, under 20% being singletons, with the ten largest covering around 19%. Time point reported: newly diagnosed GD, antithyroid drugs for less than 3 months. The TCR library used RNA extracted from PBMCs. These data are also associated with another study on T cells in Graves' hyperthyroidism and ophthalmopathy.

The input for sequencing was peripheral blood mononuclear cells (PBMCs), taken at new diagnosis, from a patient treated with antithyroid drugs. The receptor source for this set is a woman in her 30s with Graves disease.

The V and J genes are TRBV30 and TRBJ2-7; D uncertain. V was pared by 8 bases and J by 6 bases, with 17 bases between. The CDR3 length is 12 residues. Germline CDR1 and CDR2: GTSNPN and SVGIG (reference sequence). Written as DNA, the CDR3 is TGTGCCGGAAATCGAGGTTGGACCGAGCAGTACTTC. Protein product: CAGNRGWTEQYF.

This clonotype was counted at least ten times. The J gene is TRBJ2-3, the V gene TRBV15; D is unresolved. Germline values: CDR1 LNHNV, CDR2 YYDKDF (reference sequence). CDR3 size: 12 residues. V dropped 5 bases and J dropped 5 bases, with 8 bases sitting between them. This chain's CDR3 is CATSPLGDTQYF. DNA of the CDR3: TGTGCCACCAGCCCCCTGGGAGATACGCAGTATTTT.

The rearrangement links TRBV30 to TRBJ1-5; a possible D gene is TRBD1 (6 bases). In germline, CDR1 is GTSNPN, CDR2 SVGIG (reference sequence). The CDR3 spans 13 residues. V was trimmed by 3 bases and J by 7 bases, leaving 13 bases between them. Here the CDR3 reads CAWREQGGQPQHF. For the CDR3, the DNA is TGTGCCTGGAGGGAACAGGGAGGGCAGCCCCAGCATTTT.

The chain recombines TRBV10-3 with TRBJ2-4, with a weak D call TRBD2 (6 bases). The CDR3 is made up of 12 amino acids. CDR1 and CDR2 (germline): ENHRY, SYGVKD. The V end lost 10 bases, the J end lost 3 bases, and 10 bases lay between the germline ends. The chain's CDR3 is CATVGGKNIQYF. In DNA form, the CDR3 reads TGTGCCACCGTGGGGGGCAAAAACATTCAGTACTTC.

To note about this clonotype: This may come from a read error, since a much larger clone is one base off. The V gene is TRBV7-8, the J gene TRBJ2-7; D possibly corresponds to TRBD1 (6 bases). Germline CDR1 and CDR2: SGHVS and FQNEAQ. The CDR3 is 15 residues long. CDR3 DNA: TGTGCCAGCAGCTTTTCGGGACATAGAGCCTACGAGCAGCACTTC. This translates into CASSFSGHRAYEQHF.

This clonotype was seen many times. This rearrangement joins TRBV24-1 to TRBJ2-1; TRBD2 agrees at 9 bases. V trimming: 3 bases; J trimming: 12 bases; junction bases outside the gene matches: 5. The V gene's germline CDR1 is KGHDR and CDR2 SFDVKD. CDR3 size: 13 residues. In DNA form, the CDR3 reads TGTGCCACCAGTGATCTAGCGGGATCGGGGCAGTTCTTC. It translates to CATSDLAGSGQFF.

This clonotype was recorded a few times. The chain carries TRBV6-1 and TRBJ2-1; D call uncertain. Germline V CDR1 and CDR2: MNHNS, SASEGT. The ends were cut back, 6 bases at V and 5 bases at J, with 11 bases in the middle. CDR3 length: 13 amino acids. The CDR3 DNA sequence: TGTGCCAGCAGCCACTATTCGGACAATGAGCAGTTCTTC. This gives the protein CASSHYSDNEQFF.

This clonotype was recorded at least ten times. The chain has TRBV28 and TRBJ2-7; 8 nucleotides align to TRBD1. The CDR3 runs to 14 residues. Looked up from germline, CDR1 is MDHEN and CDR2 is SYDVKM. The junction had 4 bases not matched to a gene; V was cut back by 3 bases and J by 3 bases. The CDR3 DNA reads TGTGCCAGCAGTTTGGGACAGGAGTACTACGAGCAGTACTTC. It is translated as CASSLGQEYYEQYF.

Ten or more counts support this clonotype. This chain joins TRBV20-1 and TRBJ2-1; TRBD2 might be the D (7 bases). Germline V gives CDR1 DFQATT, CDR2 SNEGSKA (reference sequence). Trimming left V 1 base short and J 10 bases short, with 14 bases between. The CDR3 runs 13 residues. Here the CDR3 reads CSARGGGEREQFF. Written as DNA, the CDR3 is TGCAGTGCTAGAGGCGGGGGCGAGCGGGAGCAGTTCTTC.

This chain connects TRBV7-2 to TRBJ1-3; 10 bases are a match to TRBD1. There are 18 residues in the CDR3. Germline V gives CDR1 SGHTA, CDR2 FQGNSA. V lost 5 bases and J lost 1; bases outside the gene matches: 11. CDR3 amino acids: CASSGTGASWQSGNTIYF. The CDR3, as DNA: TGTGCCAGCAGCGGGACAGGGGCGTCTTGGCAGTCTGGAAACACCATATATTTT.

This clonotype showed up just a few times. This chain connects TRBV11-2 to TRBJ2-7; tentative D call: TRBD2 (5 bases). Trimming stripped 6 bases from V and 3 bases from J, with 18 bases between. The CDR3 extends over 15 amino acids. Germline CDR1 is SGHAT and CDR2 is FQNNGV. In nucleotides, the CDR3 is TGTGCCAGCAGTGGGAGCGGAGCCCCACACTACGAGCAGTACTTC. As protein: CASSGSGAPHYEQYF. Together with reference TRBV11-2 and TRBJ2-7, the CDR3 gives the full variable domain: EAGVAQSPRYKIIEKRQSVAFWCNPISGHATLYWYQQILGQGPKLLIQFQNNGVVDDSQLPKDRFSAERLKGVDSTLKIQPAKLEDSAVYLCASSGSGAPHYEQYFGPGTRLTVT.

This clonotype appeared many times. The chain joins TRBV28 to TRBJ1-6, with D hard to call. The CDR3 runs 17 residues. V dropped 2 bases and J dropped 0 bases, with 11 bases sitting between them. Germline V CDR1 and CDR2: MDHEN, SYDVKM. The DNA for the CDR3 is TGTGCCAGCAGTTTACCCCCCGGGAGCTCCTATAATTCACCCCTCCACTTT. Translating gives CASSLPPGSSYNSPLHF.

This clonotype was recorded a few times. V gene TRBV18 combines with J gene TRBJ2-5; 7 bases line up with TRBD1. This CDR3 is built from 14 residues. CDR1 and CDR2 (germline): KGHSH, LQKENI. The V segment lost 3 bases and the J segment 2 bases; nucleotides outside the gene matches: 3. CDR3 bases: TGTGCCAGCTCACCTCAGACAGGGCAAGAGACCCAGTACTTC. It codes for CASSPQTGQETQYF.

With respect to this clonotype: The junction does not match germline at one end; this may be a read error. The CDR3 here is CAWGWRLADHTSTDTQYF. Written as DNA, the CDR3 is TGTGCCTGGGGGTGGAGGCTAGCGGACCATACTAGCACGGATACGCAGTATTTT. The V and J genes are TRBV6-1 and TRBJ2-3, with 7 bases lining up with TRBD2. CDR3 size: 18 residues. Germline values: CDR1 MNHNS, CDR2 SASEGT.

This clonotype was seen at least ten times. The junction and the germline gene differ at one end; a read error may be behind it. The rearrangement uses TRBV27 and TRBJ1-5, with D possibly being TRBD1 (5 bases). The CDR3 contains 16 residues. Germline CDR1 is MNHEY and CDR2 is SMNVEV (reference sequence). The CDR3 DNA follows: TGTGCCAGCAGTTTGCAGGGAATCGCGGGAAATCAACCCCAGCATTTT. It is translated as CASSLQGIAGNQPQHF.

This clonotype has ten or more counts. The chain couples TRBV7-2 to TRBJ1-2, with D hard to call. The V end lost 2 bases, the J end lost 4 bases, and 11 bases lay between the germline ends. The germline CDR1 and CDR2 sequences are SGHTA and FQGNSA. There are 14 residues in the CDR3. CDR3 coding DNA: TGTGCCAGCAGCTTATCGGACGGTCCCTATGGCTACACCTTC. Protein product: CASSLSDGPYGYTF.

This clonotype has a handful of counts. The rearrangement links TRBV5-1 to TRBJ2-6; no reliable D call. The length of the CDR3 is 17 residues. With 1 base removed from V and 2 bases from J, the gap between germline ends came to 13 bases. Germline CDR1 reads SGHRS; CDR2 reads YFSETQ. CDR3 DNA: TGCGCCAGCAGCTTGCCCCTCTCCCAGCCTGGGGCCAACGTCCTGACTTTC. Translated, it gives CASSLPLSQPGANVLTF.

In this sample, this clonotype turned up many times. The chain has TRBV2 and TRBJ2-1; 14 bases are shared with TRBD2. V gave up 3 bases and J gave up 9 bases; unmatched junction bases: 13. CDR3 length: 18 residues. CDR1 SNHLY and CDR2 FYNNEI come from the germline V gene. The DNA of the CDR3 is TGTGCCAGCAGTGAGTTTGGGACTAGCGGGAGATTGGTCTCTGAGCAGTTCTTC. Translated: CASSEFGTSGRLVSEQFF. Based on the CDR3 plus reference TRBV2 and TRBJ2-1, the full variable domain is EPEVTQTPSHQVTQMGQEVILRCVPISNHLYFYWYRQILGQKVEFLVSFYNNEISEKSEIFDDQFSVERPDGSNFTLKIRSTKLEDSAMYFCASSEFGTSGRLVSEQFFGPGTRLTVL.

In this sample, this clonotype turned up a few times. The gene calls are TRBV5-1 and TRBJ1-1, with D maybe TRBD1 (6 bases). V lost 0 bases, J lost 3 bases, and 12 bases lay in between. Germline loops: CDR1 SGHRS, CDR2 YFSETQ. The length of the CDR3 is 15 residues. The DNA for the CDR3 is TGCGCCAGCAGCTTGGGGACAGACCGACACACTGAAGCTTTCTTT. It translates to CASSLGTDRHTEAFF.

This clonotype was counted between two and nine times. The J gene is TRBJ2-5, the V gene TRBV7-6, with a weak D call TRBD1 (6 bases). V was trimmed by 4 bases and J by 4 bases, leaving 10 bases between them. The germline gives CDR1 SGHVS, CDR2 FNYEAQ. This CDR3 comprises 13 residues. CDR3 in DNA: TGTGCCAGCAGCTGGGGGCCCCTAGAGACCCAGTACTTC. It is translated as CASSWGPLETQYF. The variable domain in full, completed from reference TRBV7-6 and TRBJ2-5, reads GAGVSQSPRYKVTKRGQDVALRCDPISGHVSLYWYRQALGQGPEFLTYFNYEAQQDKSGLPNDRFSAERPEGSISTLTIQRTEQRDSAMYRCASSWGPLETQYFGPGTRLLVL.

The V and J genes are TRBV19 and TRBJ2-1, with 8 bases lining up with TRBD2. Germline-derived CDR1 and CDR2 are LNHDA and SQIVND (reference sequence). This CDR3 is 15 amino acids long. J gave up 3 bases and V 7 bases, and 8 bases lay outside the gene matches. The CDR3 is CASNAGRALYNEQFF. CDR3 sequence (DNA): TGTGCCAGTAACGCCGGGAGGGCCCTCTACAATGAGCAGTTCTTC. Drawing the rest from reference TRBV19 and TRBJ2-1, the complete variable domain is DGGITQSPKYLFRKEGQNVTLSCEQNLNHDAMYWYRQDPGQGLRLIYYSQIVNDFQKGDIAEGYSVSREKKESFPLTVTSAQKNPTAFYLCASNAGRALYNEQFFGPGTRLTVL.

This clonotype was seen ten or more times. The rearrangement links TRBV7-9 to TRBJ2-5; D may be TRBD1 or TRBD2 (5 bases each). Deletions cut 3 bases from V and 4 bases from J, with 9 bases between. Germline V gene sequence: CDR1 SEHNR, CDR2 FQNEAQ (reference sequence). This CDR3 has 13 amino acids. The CDR3 DNA reads as TGTGCCAGCAGCTTTGTCGGGACAGAGACCCAGTACTTC. Protein sequence: CASSFVGTETQYF. Using reference TRBV7-9 and TRBJ2-5 for the parts outside the CDR3, the full variable domain is DTGVSQNPRHKITKRGQNVTFRCDPISEHNRLYWYRQTLGQGPEFLTYFQNEAQLEKSRLLSDRFSAERPKGSFSTLEIQRTEQGDSAMYLCASSFVGTETQYFGPGTRLLVL.

At least ten counts were recorded for this clonotype. The chain employs TRBV18 and TRBJ2-7; a weak D match, TRBD2 (6 bases). V lost 2 bases and J 5 bases, leaving 13 bases between the germline ends. CDR3 length: 14 amino acids. Germline CDR1 KGHSH, CDR2 LQKENI. CDR3 sequence: CASSPMQGGNEQYF. CDR3 DNA: TGTGCCAGCTCACCAATGCAGGGAGGAAACGAGCAGTACTTC. The full variable domain, completed using reference TRBV18 and TRBJ2-7, is NAGVMQNPRHLVRRRGQEARLRCSPMKGHSHVYWYRQLPEEGLKFMVYLQKENIIDESGMPKERFSAEFPKEGPSILRIQQVVRGDSAAYFCASSPMQGGNEQYFGPGTRLTVT.

This chain uses TRBV5-1 with TRBJ2-7, with TRBD2 as a possible D gene (6 bases). Per germline, CDR1 SGHRS and CDR2 YFSETQ. Between the trimmed V and J ends, which lost 4 bases and 0 bases, there was a span of 17 bases. The CDR3 is made up of 16 amino acids. CDR3 region: CASSLGGPASSYEQYF. The CDR3 DNA reads TGCGCCAGCAGCCTGGGGGGACCAGCGAGCTCCTACGAGCAGTACTTC.

This clonotype was recorded many times. The rearrangement links TRBV15 to TRBJ1-3; D may be TRBD1 (6 bases). Trimming shortened V by 0 bases and J by 0 bases, and 21 bases separated the two germline ends. CDR3 size: 20 residues. Per germline, CDR1 LNHNV and CDR2 YYDKDF (reference sequence). This CDR3 is CATSRDRGAANERSGNTIYF. DNA of the CDR3: TGTGCCACCAGCAGAGATCGGGGGGCCGCTAACGAACGCTCTGGAAACACCATATATTTT.

This clonotype was observed a handful of times. CDR3 bases: TGTGCCAGCAGCGTAGTGCCGGCCTCTGGGGCCAACGTCCTGACTTTC. Its translation is CASSVVPASGANVLTF. The rearrangement links TRBV9 to TRBJ2-6; D gene ambiguous. The CDR3 is 16 residues long. V was shortened by 0 bases and J by 0 bases, with 7 bases between the two germline ends. Germline V gene sequence: CDR1 SGDLS, CDR2 YYNGEE.

A note on this clonotype: Germline and junction disagree at one end, which may indicate a read error. The rearrangement links TRBV7-8 to TRBJ2-1, with a tentative D call TRBD2 (6 bases). The length of the CDR3 is 17 residues. The germline gives CDR1 SGHVS, CDR2 FQNEAQ. CDR3 protein: CASWGRIIGRGYNEQSF. The CDR3 nucleotides read TGTGCCAGCTGGGGGAGGATTATCGGGAGAGGTTACAATGAGCAGTCCTTC.

At least ten counts were recorded for this clonotype. This chain joins TRBV5-1 and TRBJ2-3, with TRBD2 as a possible D gene (5 bases). The CDR3 has 12 amino acids. Trimming stripped 6 bases from V and 9 bases from J, with 14 bases between. The germline gives CDR1 SGHRS, CDR2 YFSETQ. Here the CDR3 DNA reads TGCGCCAGCAACCGAGGGTCGGGCACGCAGTATTTT. Translation gives CASNRGSGTQYF.

This clonotype was detected a few times. V gene TRBV4-1 combines with J gene TRBJ1-1, with D perhaps matching TRBD1 (5 bases). From germline, CDR1 is MGHRA and CDR2 YSYEKL. CDR3 size: 14 residues. Trimming pared 1 base from V and 3 bases from J, leaving 9 bases between. CDR3 coding DNA: TGCGCCAGCAGCCAAGTAACAGGTTACACTGAAGCTTTCTTT. Protein: CASSQVTGYTEAFF.